Listed below are T cell receptor beta chains from one sample, sequenced in a study of CD8 T cells in Susac syndrome. MiXCR, applied by TCRdb to the immunoSEQ multiplex PCR reads, yields one record per CDR3 protein. The sample contains about 110,000 distinct CDR3 sequences, around 94% of which appear only once. The source material was CD8+ T cells from PBMCs. These receptors were collected from a human donor with Susac syndrome. Both conserved end residues are part of each CDR3. The order of the fields is V gene, clone size, J gene, D gene, CDR3 length, CDR3 protein, CDR3 DNA. The D gene is left open where the match is weak. Expanded clones are given a class, and other clones once, few, many or no size at all.

V: TRBV20-1; size: -; J: TRBJ2-2; D: -; length: 13; CDR3: CSASQGSTGELFF; DNA: TGCAGTGCTAGTCAGGGTTCCACCGGGGAGCTGTTTTTT
V: TRBV4-3; size: -; J: TRBJ2-7; D: TRBD1; length: 15; CDR3: CASSQADRGPSEQYF; DNA: TGCGCCAGCAGCCAAGCGGACAGGGGGCCAAGCGAGCAGTACTTC
V: TRBV7-8; size: -; J: TRBJ2-5; D: -; length: 13; CDR3: CASSLALIETQYF; DNA: TGTGCCAGCAGCTTAGCTCTCATAGAGACCCAGTACTTC
V: TRBV29-1; size: -; J: TRBJ1-3; D: -; length: 11; CDR3: CSALSENTIYF; DNA: TGCAGCGCCCTAAGTGAGAACACCATATATTTT
V: TRBV5-6; size: -; J: TRBJ1-2; D: TRBD1; length: 15; CDR3: CASSLRDRANYGYTF; DNA: TGTGCCAGCAGCTTGCGGGACAGGGCGAACTATGGCTACACCTTC
V: TRBV6-1; size: -; J: TRBJ2-7; D: -; length: 17; CDR3: CAIHVEPGQYQSYEQYF; DNA: TGTGCCATCCACGTCGAGCCAGGACAGTACCAATCCTACGAGCAGTACTTC
V: TRBV20-1; size: -; J: TRBJ1-2; D: TRBD1; length: 14; CDR3: CSARTGGANYGYTF; DNA: TGCAGTGCTAGAACAGGGGGAGCTAACTATGGCTACACCTTC
V: TRBV7-9; size: -; J: TRBJ1-2; D: -; length: 14; CDR3: CASSDPGGHYGYTF; DNA: TGTGCCAGCAGCGACCCGGGGGGTCACTATGGCTACACCTTC
V: TRBV12-3/TRBV12-4; size: once; J: TRBJ2-7; D: -; length: 12; CDR3: CASSLYNYEQYF; DNA: TGTGCCAGCAGTCTGTATAACTACGAGCAGTACTTC
V: TRBV27; size: -; J: TRBJ1-1; D: TRBD1; length: 14; CDR3: CASRPTGGNTEVFF; DNA: TGTGCCAGCAGGCCGACAGGGGGGAACACTGAAGTTTTCTTT
V: TRBV7-9; size: -; J: TRBJ1-2; D: -; length: 13; CDR3: CASSNGPNYGYTF; DNA: TGTGCCAGCAGCAACGGACCAAACTATGGCTACACCTTC
V: TRBV14; size: -; J: TRBJ1-2; D: TRBD1; length: 15; CDR3: CASSPTGTGVYGYTF; DNA: TGTGCCAGCAGCCCCACCGGGACAGGAGTCTATGGCTACACCTTC
V: TRBV5-6; size: -; J: TRBJ1-2; D: TRBD1; length: 12; CDR3: CASSSGTDGYTF; DNA: TGTGCCAGCAGCTCCGGGACAGATGGCTACACCTTC
V: TRBV2; size: -; J: TRBJ2-7; D: -; length: 14; CDR3: CATGDLERSYEQYF; DNA: TGTGCCACCGGGGATCTAGAGCGGTCCTACGAGCAGTACTTC
V: TRBV2; size: -; J: TRBJ2-2; D: -; length: 15; CDR3: CASSEGRILPGELFF; DNA: TGTGCCAGCAGTGAGGGGCGGATCTTGCCCGGGGAGCTGTTTTTT
V: TRBV5-8; size: few; J: TRBJ1-2; D: -; length: 15; CDR3: CASSLNGLPFPGYTF; DNA: TGTGCCAGCAGCTTGAATGGGCTCCCTTTTCCTGGCTACACCTTC
V: TRBV9; size: -; J: TRBJ2-3; D: TRBD2; length: 18; CDR3: CASSVNPYPRGGDDTQYF; DNA: TGTGCCAGCAGCGTAAATCCATACCCCCGGGGGGGCGACGATACGCAGTATTTT
V: TRBV20-1; size: -; J: TRBJ1-5; D: -; length: 17; CDR3: CSARNSRDTHPGQPQHF; DNA: TGCAGTGCTAGAAATTCCCGGGACACCCATCCGGGTCAGCCCCAGCATTTT
V: TRBV13; size: -; J: TRBJ2-3; D: -; length: 13; CDR3: CASSLRNTDTQYF; DNA: TGTGCCAGCAGCTTAAGGAATACAGATACGCAGTATTTT
V: TRBV21-1; size: -; J: TRBJ1-5; D: -; length: 14; CDR3: CASSRTVTNQPQHF; DNA: TGTGCCAGCAGCAGAACAGTAACCAATCAGCCCCAGCATTTT
V: TRBV13; size: -; J: TRBJ1-1; D: -; length: 12; CDR3: CASSLGRAVAFF; DNA: TGTGCCAGCAGCTTAGGGAGGGCTGTAGCTTTCTTT
V: TRBV13; size: -; J: TRBJ2-7; D: TRBD1; length: 14; CDR3: CASRAPGQEDEQYF; DNA: TGTGCCAGCAGGGCGCCGGGACAGGAGGACGAGCAGTACTTC
V: TRBV9; size: -; J: TRBJ1-1; D: -; length: 15; CDR3: CASSVGSQGNTEAFF; DNA: TGTGCCAGCAGCGTAGGGTCCCAGGGGAACACTGAAGCTTTCTTT
V: TRBV25-1; size: -; J: TRBJ1-2; D: -; length: 16; CDR3: CASSEVIGGGSEGYTF; DNA: TGTGCCAGCAGTGAAGTAATAGGGGGAGGATCGGAAGGCTACACCTTC
V: TRBV20-1; size: -; J: TRBJ2-5; D: TRBD1; length: 15; CDR3: CSARPSAGGKETQYF; DNA: TGCAGTGCTAGACCGTCTGCAGGGGGCAAAGAGACCCAGTACTTC
V: TRBV3-1; size: -; J: TRBJ2-1; D: -; length: 15; CDR3: CASSQDPPGVEEQFF; DNA: TGTGCCAGCAGCCAAGATCCCCCGGGGGTAGAAGAGCAGTTCTTC